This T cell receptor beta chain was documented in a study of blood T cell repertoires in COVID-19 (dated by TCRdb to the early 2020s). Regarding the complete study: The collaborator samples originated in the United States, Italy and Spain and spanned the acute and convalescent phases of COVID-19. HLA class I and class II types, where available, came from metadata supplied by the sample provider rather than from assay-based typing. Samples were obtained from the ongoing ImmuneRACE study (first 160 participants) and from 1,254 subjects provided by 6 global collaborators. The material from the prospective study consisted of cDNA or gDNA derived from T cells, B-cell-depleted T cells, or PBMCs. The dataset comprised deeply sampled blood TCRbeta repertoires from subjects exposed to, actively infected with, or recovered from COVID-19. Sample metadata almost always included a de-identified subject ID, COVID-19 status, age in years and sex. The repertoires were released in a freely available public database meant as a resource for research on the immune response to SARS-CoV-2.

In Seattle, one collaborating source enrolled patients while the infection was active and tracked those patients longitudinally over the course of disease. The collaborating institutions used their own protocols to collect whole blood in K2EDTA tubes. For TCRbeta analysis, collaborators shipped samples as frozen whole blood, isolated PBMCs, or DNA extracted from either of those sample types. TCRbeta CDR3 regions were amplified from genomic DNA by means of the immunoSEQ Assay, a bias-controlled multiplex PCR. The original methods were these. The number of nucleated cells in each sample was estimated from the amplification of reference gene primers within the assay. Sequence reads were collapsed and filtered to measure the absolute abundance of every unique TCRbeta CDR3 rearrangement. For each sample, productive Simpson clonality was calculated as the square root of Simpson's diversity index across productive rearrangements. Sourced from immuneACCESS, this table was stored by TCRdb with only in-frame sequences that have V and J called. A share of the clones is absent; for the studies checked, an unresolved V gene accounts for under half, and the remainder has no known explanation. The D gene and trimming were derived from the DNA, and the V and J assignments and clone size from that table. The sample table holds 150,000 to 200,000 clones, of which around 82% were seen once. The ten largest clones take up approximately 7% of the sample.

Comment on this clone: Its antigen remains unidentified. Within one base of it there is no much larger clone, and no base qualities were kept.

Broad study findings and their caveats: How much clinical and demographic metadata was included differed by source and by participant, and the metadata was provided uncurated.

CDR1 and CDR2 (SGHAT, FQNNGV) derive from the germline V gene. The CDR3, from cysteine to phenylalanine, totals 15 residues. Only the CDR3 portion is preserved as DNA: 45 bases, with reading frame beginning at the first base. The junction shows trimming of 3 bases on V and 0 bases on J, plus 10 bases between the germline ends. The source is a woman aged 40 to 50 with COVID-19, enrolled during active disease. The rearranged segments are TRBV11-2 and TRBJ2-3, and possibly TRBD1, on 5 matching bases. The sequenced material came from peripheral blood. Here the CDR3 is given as CASSFWGRSTDTQYF. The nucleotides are TGTGCCAGCAGCTTTTGGGGCCGCAGCACAGATACGCAGTATTTT. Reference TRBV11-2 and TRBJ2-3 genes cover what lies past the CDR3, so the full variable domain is EAGVAQSPRYKIIEKRQSVAFWCNPISGHATLYWYQQILGQGPKLLIQFQNNGVVDDSQLPKDRFSAERLKGVDSTLKIQPAKLEDSAVYLCASSFWGRSTDTQYFGPGTRLTVL.